This TCR beta chain is from a study of T cells in Graves' hyperthyroidism and ophthalmopathy (dated by TCRdb to the late 2010s). Turning to the overall study: Peripheral blood samples were taken at initial diagnosis, before any treatment was given. To identify TCR V-J signatures that set the groups apart, the researchers used a discovery cohort of 100 or so patients, made up of 43 with Graves' ophthalmopathy and 55 to 65 with stable Graves' hyperthyroidism. Whether ophthalmopathy could be predicted prospectively was tested in an independent validation cohort made up of roughly 20 hyperthyroidism patients plus 17 patients who later progressed to ophthalmopathy. The 100 or so discovery patients were randomly divided into training and test sets at a 7:3 ratio. In addition, the study compared T-cell repertoires in thyroid tissue and in blood from roughly six Graves' hyperthyroidism patients. Once sampling was done, hyperthyroidism patients were given methimazole at a starting dose of 30 mg daily, whereas ophthalmopathy patients were given high-dose intravenous methylprednisolone. The paper describes TCR Vbeta CDR3 sequencing of around 130 peripheral blood samples, made up of roughly 45 ophthalmopathy patients, around 78 hyperthyroidism patients and about 17 progressor patients. The paper's findings and limits, for the study overall: In validation, the model predicted progression to ophthalmopathy a median of 6.5 months before onset, with about 67% sensitivity and nearly 75% specificity. Sample size was not statistically predetermined, and blinding of investigators to group allocation was not performed. A model built on a 13 V-J signature distinguished ophthalmopathy from stable hyperthyroidism, reaching around 87% sensitivity and about 81% specificity in cross-validation and 80%/75% in testing. Most expanded thyroid clonotypes (frequency above 0.001) were also detected in blood, suggesting blood repertoires may reflect thyroid immune responses.

The TCR beta CDR3 regions were amplified from the RNA transcripts. The first round of RT-PCR for the TCR CDR3 was performed with the HTBI primer set and the Qiagen OneStep RT-PCR kit. Libraries were constructed in a second round of multiplex PCR, after which size selection and purification were performed. Sequencing of the libraries was done on an Illumina HiSeq2000 using paired-end 100 bp reads. Per the authors' processing: SOAPnuke was used to process the raw data, throwing out any read that contained adapters or uncalled bases, had a mean Phred below 15, or lacked an exact constant-primer or identifier match. COPE v1.2.5 was used to merge high-quality paired reads, and clonotypes were defined as unique nucleotide sequences. MiTCR v1.1 was used to align clonotypes to the IMGT TRBV, TRBD and TRBJ reference segments. The analysis was restricted to V-J combinations with a frequency above 0.0001, which together covered about 99% of the repertoires. The TCS score was defined as the ratio of F50 (clonal expansion) to E x V (chaos), calculated using BLOSUM62-based TCRdist between CDR3 peptides within each V-J. Welch's t-statistics and random forest reduced roughly 500 V-J features to roughly 13, which were used in a naive Bayes classifier (R e1071). Using fastp at Q25 and MiXCR, TCRdb reprocessed the public reads and kept productive beta chains. A single entry per CDR3 protein holds the most common genes and DNA from its merged rows. It is TCRdb's table, rather than the study itself, that gives the V and J calls and clone size. Present in this sample are 300,000 to 450,000 distinct CDR3 sequences, about 12% of which were seen just once. 9% to 9.5% of the sample comes from the top ten.

A few counts support this clonotype. Its antigen has not been determined. No base-level quality is on record; no much larger clone is a single base apart. Stable Graves' hyperthyroidism was defined as the absence of progression to ophthalmopathy over 18 months of follow-up. Hyperthyroidism patients were newly diagnosed, with disease duration under 2 months, and aged 18 to 65 years. The study excluded patients with uncontrolled infections, other autoimmune diseases, pregnancy or lactation. Diagnoses were established on the basis of clinical symptoms, serum thyroxine and TRAb, thyroid ultrasound, and orbital computed tomography. PBMCs were isolated from 8 to 10 ml of fresh peripheral blood by Ficoll-Paque density gradient centrifugation. Total RNA was extracted using Trizol reagent, and RNA quality was assessed on an Agilent 2100 Bioanalyzer. Based on the germline V gene, the CDR1 and CDR2 sequences are KGHSH and LQKENI. The CDR3 covers 15 residues, taking in both the cysteine and the phenylalanine. The kept DNA is CDR3 alone, 45 bases in frame from the first base. Trimming takes 0 bases from V and 6 bases from J, and the germline ends sit 12 bases apart.

The sequenced material came from blood. This sequence uses TRBV18 and TRBJ2-1; perhaps TRBD1 is the D gene, with 5 bases matching. The clonotype was recovered from a woman aged 18-29 years with Graves' hyperthyroidism. The nucleotide sequence reads as follows: TGTGCCAGCTCACCACCGGGGCTCCAAGGCAATGAGCAGTTCTTC. The translation is CASSPPGLQGNEQFF.